These 19 T cell receptor beta chains came from one sample sequenced in a study of control samples from healthy donors and cancer patients. Method: immunoSEQ multiplex PCR; TCRdb's copy keeps in-frame clones and lacks some. The table records 96,000 or so clones, just over 90% of them present only once. The sample consisted of blood. These receptors were taken from a man between 18 and 35 years old in good health.

The J gene is TRBJ2-1, the V gene TRBV13; no definite D call. This CDR3 spans 15 amino acids. Trimming left V 0 bases short and J 0 bases short, with 6 bases between. Germline CDR1 PRHDT, CDR2 FYEKMQ (reference sequence). This CDR3 is CASSLGRDSYNEQFF. CDR3 coding DNA: TGTGCCAGCAGCTTAGGACGAGACTCCTACAATGAGCAGTTCTTC.

The chain links TRBV7-9 to TRBJ1-1; no reliable D call. This CDR3 region has 14 residues. Trimming pared 5 bases from V and 4 bases from J, leaving 14 bases between. The germline CDR1 and CDR2 sequences are SEHNR and FQNEAQ (reference sequence). The CDR3: CASSRGGKTTEAFF. The CDR3 DNA is TGTGCCAGCAGCCGGGGAGGAAAAACCACTGAAGCTTTCTTT.

This clone was seen just once. V and J are TRBV19 and TRBJ1-4; D remains ambiguous. The germline CDR1 and CDR2 sequences are LNHDA and SQIVND (reference sequence). Trimming cost V 3 bases and J 7 bases, with 6 bases left between them. The CDR3 length is 12 residues. The CDR3 loop reads CASSIWGEKLFF. CDR3 DNA sequence: TGTGCCAGTAGTATCTGGGGTGAAAAACTGTTTTTT.

The chain recombines TRBV6-5 with TRBJ1-5, with a weak D call TRBD1 (5 bases). CDR1 and CDR2 (germline): MNHEY, SVGAGI. This CDR3 is built from 13 residues. The CDR3 spells CVTGGGNNQPQHF. The CDR3 DNA sequence: TGTGTCACGGGGGGTGGGAACAATCAGCCCCAGCATTTT.

The CDR3 DNA sequence: TGCGCCAGCAGCTTCGACACGAACACCGGGGAGCTGTTTTTT. It codes for CASSFDTNTGELFF. This chain links TRBV5-1 with TRBJ2-2, with D uncertain. The germline gives CDR1 SGHRS, CDR2 YFSETQ. V lost 2 bases, J lost 0 bases, and 5 bases lay in between. CDR3 size: 14 residues.

V gene TRBV7-2 combines with J gene TRBJ1-4; D unclear. This CDR3 contains 15 residues. The V gene lost 1 base and the J gene lost 0 bases, with 6 bases spanning the gap. Germline V CDR1 and CDR2: SGHTA, FQGNSA. The CDR3: CASSLDRATNEKLFF. DNA for the CDR3: TGTGCCAGCAGCTTAGACCGGGCAACTAATGAAAAACTGTTTTTT.

The gene calls are TRBV4-3 and TRBJ1-1; D is uncertain. The germline gives CDR1 LGHNA, CDR2 YSLEER. The length of the CDR3 is 14 residues. Trimming cost V 1 base and J 7 bases, with 13 bases left between them. The CDR3 DNA is TGCGCCAGCAGCCAAGTCACGGATCGTGGTGAAGCTTTCTTT. Amino acids: CASSQVTDRGEAFF.

The rearrangement links TRBV7-9 to TRBJ1-4; 8 nucleotides align to TRBD1. The CDR3 sequence is 15 residues long. The V gene end was trimmed by 1 base and the J gene end by 8 bases; junction bases not matched to a gene: 6. Germline V gives CDR1 SEHNR, CDR2 FQNEAQ (reference sequence). The CDR3, as DNA: TGTGCCAGCAGCTTAGTAGGGACAGGTAACGAAAAACTGTTTTTT. Translating it yields CASSLVGTGNEKLFF. Complete variable domain (other parts from reference TRBV7-9 and TRBJ1-4): DTGVSQNPRHKITKRGQNVTFRCDPISEHNRLYWYRQTLGQGPEFLTYFQNEAQLEKSRLLSDRFSAERPKGSFSTLEIQRTEQGDSAMYLCASSLVGTGNEKLFFGSGTQLSVL.

V and J are TRBV6-2 or TRBV6-3 and TRBJ2-1; TRBD2 matches at 8 bases. The V gene end was trimmed by 2 bases and the J gene end by 7 bases; junction bases not matched to a gene: 7. Germline assignment: CDR1 MNHEY and CDR2 SVGEGT. The CDR3 loop spans 15 amino acids. CDR3 amino acids: CASSYGGSGKNEQFF. In DNA form, the CDR3 reads TGTGCCAGCAGTTACGGCGGTAGCGGGAAAAATGAGCAGTTCTTC.

This chain links TRBV19 with TRBJ2-1, with a tentative D call TRBD2 (5 bases). Trimming pared 7 bases from V and 5 bases from J, leaving 12 bases between. Germline V gives CDR1 LNHDA, CDR2 SQIVND (reference sequence). The CDR3 sequence is 13 residues long. The CDR3 DNA follows: TGTGCCAGTAACAAGGGAGTTAACAATGAGCAGTTCTTC. Protein: CASNKGVNNEQFF.

This rearrangement joins TRBV4-2 to TRBJ1-4; 11 bases agree with TRBD1. The J segment lost 7 bases and the V segment lost 1 base, leaving 5 bases of the junction unmatched. This CDR3 comprises 16 residues. Germline assignment: CDR1 LGHNA and CDR2 YNFKEQ. CDR3 sequence reads: CASSQGGQGVGEKLFF. For the CDR3, the DNA is TGTGCCAGCAGCCAAGGGGGACAGGGGGTGGGTGAAAAACTGTTTTTT.

This chain uses TRBV20-1 with TRBJ2-3, with 9 bases fitting TRBD1. Germline loops: CDR1 DFQATT, CDR2 SNEGSKA (reference sequence). The length of the CDR3 is 11 residues. The J segment lost 9 bases and the V segment lost 5 bases, leaving 3 bases of the junction unmatched. The CDR3 bases are TGCAGTGCTCGGGGACAGGGAACGCAGTATTTT. The encoded protein is CSARGQGTQYF.

J is TRBJ1-6 and V is TRBV5-6; maybe TRBD1 (5 bases). With 7 bases removed from V and 4 bases from J, the gap between germline ends came to 6 bases. CDR3 length equals 12 residues. The germline V gene encodes CDR1 SGHDT and CDR2 YYEEEE. CDR3 region: CASGTYNSPLHF. In nucleotides, the CDR3 is TGTGCCAGCGGGACGTATAATTCACCCCTCCACTTT.

This chain uses TRBV5-1 with TRBJ2-2, with TRBD2 identical over 9 bases. Germline lookup yields CDR1 SGHRS and CDR2 YFSETQ. V trimming: 4 bases; J trimming: 4 bases; junction bases outside the gene matches: 8. The CDR3 is made up of 16 amino acids. DNA for the CDR3: TGCGCCAGCAGCCTTAGCGGGAGAGGGGGCACCGGGGAGCTGTTTTTT. Translation gives CASSLSGRGGTGELFF. The full variable domain, with the rest looked up from reference TRBV5-1 and TRBJ2-2, is KAGVTQTPRYLIKTRGQQVTLSCSPISGHRSVSWYQQTPGQGLQFLFEYFSETQRNKGNFPGRFSGRQFSNSRSEMNVSTLELGDSALYLCASSLSGRGGTGELFFGEGSRLTVL.

V and J are TRBV9 and TRBJ2-7; 11 bases line up with TRBD1. This CDR3 spans 14 amino acids. CDR1 SGDLS and CDR2 YYNGEE come from the germline V gene. V lost 3 bases to trimming and J lost 3 bases; unmatched junction nucleotides: 2. CDR3 amino acids: CASSAGTGGYEQYF. The CDR3, as DNA: TGTGCCAGCAGCGCCGGGACAGGGGGCTACGAGCAGTACTTC.

This rearrangement joins TRBV18 to TRBJ2-7, with 8 bases fitting TRBD1. The CDR3 contains 13 residues. CDR1 and CDR2 from the germline V gene are KGHSH and LQKENI. The ends lost 4 bases at V and 3 bases at J; junction bases unmatched: 2. The CDR3 is CASSLTGGYEQYF. CDR3 coding DNA: TGTGCCAGCTCACTAACAGGGGGCTACGAGCAGTACTTC.

The chain carries TRBV5-5 and TRBJ1-1; D call uncertain. Trimming left V 4 bases short and J 3 bases short, with 16 bases between. Germline lookup yields CDR1 SGHKS and CDR2 YYEKEE (reference sequence). This CDR3 spans 15 amino acids. The CDR3 coding sequence is TGTGCCAGCAGCCGCCCCACGTTGGGAGACACTGAAGCTTTCTTT. The encoded protein is CASSRPTLGDTEAFF.

This rearrangement joins TRBV5-6 to TRBJ2-1, with 8 bases aligning to TRBD2. V lost 3 bases and J lost 10; bases outside the gene matches: 3. From germline, CDR1 is SGHDT and CDR2 YYEEEE. This CDR3 has 12 residues. This CDR3 is CASSWTSREQFF. The CDR3, as DNA: TGTGCCAGCAGCTGGACTAGCAGGGAGCAGTTCTTC.

The CDR3 loop reads CASSPKAAYNEQFF. CDR3 DNA sequence: TGTGCCAGCAGCCCCAAGGCAGCCTACAATGAGCAGTTCTTC. This rearrangement joins TRBV7-9 to TRBJ2-1; D remains unclear. The length of the CDR3 is 14 residues. CDR1 is SEHNR and CDR2 is FQNEAQ in the germline V gene (reference sequence). V lost 5 bases and J lost 2, with 10 bases in between.